The 16 T cell receptor beta chains below come from one sample, sequenced in a study of blood T cell repertoires in COVID-19. The method was immunoSEQ multiplex PCR; TCRdb's version includes in-frame clones alone and lacks a portion of them. The sample consists of around 50,000 clones, more than 75% of them appearing once. The specimen was peripheral blood. The origin of the receptors is a man aged 50-60 years with active COVID-19.

The chain uses TRBV19 and TRBJ2-3; D might be TRBD1 (5 bases). Germline CDR1 is LNHDA and CDR2 is SQIVND (reference sequence). The CDR3 runs to 16 residues. V shed 2 bases and J shed 0 bases, with 12 bases lying between them. The CDR3: CASSISLTDSTDTQYF. The CDR3 coding sequence is TGTGCCAGTAGTATATCCCTGACAGATAGCACAGATACGCAGTATTTT.

This clone was counted once. The chain combines TRBV3-1 (or the pseudogene TRBV3-2) with TRBJ1-4, with a possible D match to TRBD1 (5 bases). Germline CDR1 is LGHDT and CDR2 is YNNKEL (reference sequence). With 7 bases removed from V and 5 bases from J, the gap between germline ends came to 20 bases. The CDR3 spans 16 residues. CDR3: CASTRAVGGMNEKLFF. The CDR3 region has the DNA TGTGCCAGCACCCGAGCTGTGGGGGGAATGAATGAAAAACTGTTTTTT.

This clone was observed a handful of times. The chain carries TRBV9 and TRBJ2-7; 12 nucleotides align to TRBD2. V was clipped by 0 bases and J by 8 bases; unmatched bases: 6. Germline CDR1 is SGDLS and CDR2 is YYNGEE. The CDR3 has 15 amino acids. The CDR3 nucleotides are TGTGCCAGCAGCGTAGATCAACTAGCGGGGGGACAGCAGTACTTC. Its translation is CASSVDQLAGGQQYF.

This chain joins TRBV27 and TRBJ2-7; TRBD2 matches 14 bases. This CDR3 has 16 amino acids. CDR1 and CDR2 from the germline V gene are MNHEY and SMNVEV (reference sequence). Germline trimming cut 6 bases from V and 6 bases from J; bases unmatched to any gene: 10. As DNA, the CDR3 is TGTGCCAGCAGATCCCTGGGGACTAGCGGGAGCGGCGAGCAGTACTTC. This codes for CASRSLGTSGSGEQYF.

The gene calls are TRBV28 and TRBJ2-7; TRBD2 might be the D (6 bases). Germline V gives CDR1 MDHEN, CDR2 SYDVKM. The CDR3 is 13 amino acids. V was shortened by 4 bases and J by 0 bases, with 7 bases between the two germline ends. The chain's CDR3 is CASSWTNSYEQYF. CDR3 coding DNA: TGTGCCAGCAGTTGGACTAACTCCTACGAGCAGTACTTC.

This chain links TRBV21-1 with TRBJ1-2; the table's D call, TRBD1, was not checked against the DNA. TRBV21-1 is a documented pseudogene. This CDR3 comprises 13 residues. CDR3: CASPRGRDYGYTF. DNA of the CDR3: TGTGCCAGCCCAAGGGGTCGGGACTATGGCTACACCTTC.

J is TRBJ1-6 and V is TRBV9, with D hard to call. Deletions cut 0 bases from V and 6 bases from J, with 7 bases between. This CDR3 has 14 residues. CDR1 SGDLS and CDR2 YYNGEE come from the germline V gene. The CDR3 DNA sequence: TGTGCCAGCAGCGTAGATATCGGTAATTCACCCCTCCACTTT. Its translation: CASSVDIGNSPLHF. The full variable domain, rest sourced from reference TRBV9 and TRBJ1-6, is DSGVTQTPKHLITATGQRVTLRCSPRSGDLSVYWYQQSLDQGLQFLIQYYNGEERAKGNILERFSAQQFPDLHSELNLSSLELGDSALYFCASSVDIGNSPLHFGNGTRLTVT.

The V call is TRBV29-1, the J call TRBJ2-3; D unresolved. Germline V gene sequence: CDR1 SQVTM, CDR2 ANQGSEA. This CDR3 region has 12 residues. V gave up 8 bases and J gave up 2 bases, with 11 bases separating them. The CDR3 nucleotides are TGCAGCTATGACTGGTTCACAGATACGCAGTATTTT. It specifies CSYDWFTDTQYF.

The genes are TRBV7-9 and TRBJ1-4; perhaps TRBD1 as D (6 bases). CDR1 and CDR2 (germline): SEHNR, FQNEAQ (reference sequence). There are 16 residues in the CDR3. With 6 bases removed from V and 0 bases from J, the gap between germline ends came to 14 bases. The CDR3 DNA is TGTGCCAGCAGTTACCGACAGGTTGCAACTAATGAAAAACTGTTTTTT. Its translation is CASSYRQVATNEKLFF.

The rearrangement joins TRBV6-2 or TRBV6-3 to TRBJ1-6; possible D gene TRBD1, 6 bases. The length of the CDR3 is 17 residues. In germline, CDR1 is MNHEY, CDR2 SVGEGT. V was shortened by 6 bases and J by 3 bases, with 18 bases between the two germline ends. In nucleotides, the CDR3 is TGTGCCAGCAGCCCCGGACAGACCGCCCGCTATAATTCACCCCTCCACTTT. Translating it yields CASSPGQTARYNSPLHF.

This clone was recorded only once. The chain employs TRBV5-6 and TRBJ1-1; weak D call: TRBD1 (5 bases). Germline CDR1 reads SGHDT; CDR2 reads YYEEEE. This CDR3 has 14 amino acids. Trimming shortened V by 1 base and J by 5 bases, and 12 bases separated the two germline ends. CDR3 region: CASSLTGVGTEAFF. In DNA form, the CDR3 reads TGTGCCAGCAGCTTGACAGGTGTCGGAACTGAAGCTTTCTTT. The full variable domain, rest sourced from reference TRBV5-6 and TRBJ1-1, is DAGVTQSPTHLIKTRGQQVTLRCSPKSGHDTVSWYQQALGQGPQFIFQYYEEEERQRGNFPDRFSGHQFPNYSSELNVNALLLGDSALYLCASSLTGVGTEAFFGQGTRLTVV.

The chain recombines TRBV4-2 with TRBJ1-1; D unresolved. V lost 0 bases and J 2 bases, leaving 13 bases between the germline ends. The germline gives CDR1 LGHNA, CDR2 YNFKEQ. This CDR3 contains 16 residues. Here the CDR3 DNA reads TGTGCCAGCAGCCAAGACCGGAGAAGGAGTAACACTGAAGCTTTCTTT. It translates to CASSQDRRRSNTEAFF.

This chain connects TRBV10-1 to TRBJ2-5; TRBD1 might be the D (5 bases). Deletions cut 0 bases from V and 5 bases from J, with 10 bases between. Germline CDR1 WNHNN, CDR2 SYGVQD (reference sequence). The CDR3 runs to 14 residues. The CDR3 DNA reads TGCGCCAGCAGTGAGTCGAGCAGGGCTGAGACCCAGTACTTC. Translating it yields CASSESSRAETQYF.

This chain joins TRBV2 and TRBJ2-7; 7 nucleotides line up with TRBD2. V was pared by 5 bases and J by 5 bases, with 3 bases of the junction left unmatched. Germline CDR1 SNHLY, CDR2 FYNNEI. The CDR3 length is 12 residues. The CDR3 sequence is CASSREGDEQYF. CDR3 nucleotides: TGTGCCAGCAGTAGGGAGGGCGACGAGCAGTACTTC.

The chain's CDR3 is CASTPSRDRGQSTEAFF. The DNA of the CDR3 is TGTGCCAGCACCCCGAGCCGGGACAGGGGCCAGAGCACTGAAGCTTTCTTT. The V call is TRBV5-6, the J call TRBJ1-1, with TRBD1 identical over 10 bases. The CDR3 is made up of 17 amino acids. With 6 bases clipped from V and 4 bases from J, the junction kept 15 bases outside the gene matches. Per the germline V gene, CDR1 is SGHDT and CDR2 is YYEEEE.

This clone was recorded only once. The chain links TRBV9 to TRBJ2-3; 9 bases fit TRBD2. Germline-derived CDR1 and CDR2 are SGDLS and YYNGEE. The length of the CDR3 is 21 residues. Trimming took 4 bases from V and 2 from J; bases not matched to a gene: 23. The CDR3 loop is CASSPRPGRGGGPRDTDTQYF. The CDR3 nucleotides are TGTGCCAGCAGCCCCCGACCAGGGCGGGGGGGCGGTCCCCGCGACACAGATACGCAGTATTTT.